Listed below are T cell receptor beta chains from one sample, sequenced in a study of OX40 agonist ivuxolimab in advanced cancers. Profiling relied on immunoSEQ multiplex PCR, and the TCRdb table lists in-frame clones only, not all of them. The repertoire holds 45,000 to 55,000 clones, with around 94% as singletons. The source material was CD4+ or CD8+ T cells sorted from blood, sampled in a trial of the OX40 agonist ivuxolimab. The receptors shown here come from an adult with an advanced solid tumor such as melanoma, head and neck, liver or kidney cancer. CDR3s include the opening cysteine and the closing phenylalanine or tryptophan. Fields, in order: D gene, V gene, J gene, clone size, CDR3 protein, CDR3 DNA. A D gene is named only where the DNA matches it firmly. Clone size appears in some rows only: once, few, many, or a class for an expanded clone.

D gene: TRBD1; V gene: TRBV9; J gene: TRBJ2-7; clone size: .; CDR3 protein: CASAGTGDYEQYF; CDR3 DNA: TGTGCCAGCGCCGGGACAGGGGACTACGAGCAGTACTTC
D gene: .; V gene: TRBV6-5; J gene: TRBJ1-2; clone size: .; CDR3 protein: CASRGGYTF; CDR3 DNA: TGTGCCAGCAGGGGAGGCTACACCTTC
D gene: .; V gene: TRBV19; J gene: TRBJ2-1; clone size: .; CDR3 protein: CASSLGVNEQFF; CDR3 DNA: TGTGCCAGTAGTCTAGGGGTCAATGAGCAGTTCTTC
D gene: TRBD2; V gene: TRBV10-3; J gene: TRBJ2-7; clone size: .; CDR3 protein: CATGTSGYPEQYF; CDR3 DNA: TGTGCCACAGGGACTAGCGGCTATCCCGAGCAGTACTTC
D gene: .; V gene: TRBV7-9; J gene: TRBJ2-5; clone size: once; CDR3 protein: CASSPVGFVETQYF; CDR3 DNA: TGTGCCAGCAGCCCCGTGGGGTTTGTGGAGACCCAGTACTTC
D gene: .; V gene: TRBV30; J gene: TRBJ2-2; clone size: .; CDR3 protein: CAWSVEGLATGELFF; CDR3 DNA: TGTGCCTGGAGTGTCGAAGGGTTGGCCACCGGGGAGCTGTTTTTT
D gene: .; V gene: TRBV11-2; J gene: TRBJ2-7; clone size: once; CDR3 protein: CASSSDGYEQYF; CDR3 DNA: TGTGCCAGCAGCTCAGACGGCTACGAGCAGTACTTC
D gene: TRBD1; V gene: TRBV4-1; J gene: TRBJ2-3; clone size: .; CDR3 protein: CASSVGGTSTDTQYF; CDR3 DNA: TGCGCCAGCAGCGTAGGGGGCACGTCCACAGATACGCAGTATTTT
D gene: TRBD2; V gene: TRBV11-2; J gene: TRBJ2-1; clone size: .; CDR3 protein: CASSPYPQREGRYNEQFF; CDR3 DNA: TGTGCCAGCAGCCCATATCCCCAGCGGGAGGGCCGCTACAATGAGCAGTTCTTC
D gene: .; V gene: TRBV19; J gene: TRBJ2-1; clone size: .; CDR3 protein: CASSSIRGSEQFF; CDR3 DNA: TGTGCCAGTAGTTCTATTAGGGGGTCTGAGCAGTTCTTC
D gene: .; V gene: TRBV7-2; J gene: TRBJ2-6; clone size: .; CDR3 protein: CASSLDPGANVLTF; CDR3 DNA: TGTGCCAGCAGCTTAGATCCTGGGGCCAACGTCCTGACTTTC
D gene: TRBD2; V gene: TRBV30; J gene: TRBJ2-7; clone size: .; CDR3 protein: CAWSGWGTSGSSIPEQYF; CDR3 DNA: TGTGCCTGGAGTGGCTGGGGTACTAGCGGGAGTTCTATTCCCGAGCAGTACTTC
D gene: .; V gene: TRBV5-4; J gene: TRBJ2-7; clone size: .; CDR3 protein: CASSPDFEEQYF; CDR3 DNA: TGTGCCAGCAGCCCGGACTTTGAAGAGCAGTACTTC
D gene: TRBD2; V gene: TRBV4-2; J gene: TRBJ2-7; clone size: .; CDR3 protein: CASSVSPGLAGENEQYF; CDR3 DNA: TGTGCCAGCAGTGTTAGCCCGGGACTAGCGGGAGAGAACGAGCAGTACTTC
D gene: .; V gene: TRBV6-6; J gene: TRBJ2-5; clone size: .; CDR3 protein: CASSPTRGLETQYF; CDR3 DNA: TGTGCCAGCAGCCCCACGAGAGGGCTTGAGACCCAGTACTTC
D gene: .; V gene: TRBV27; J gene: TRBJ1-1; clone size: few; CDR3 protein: CASSPHEGRREAFF; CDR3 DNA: TGTGCCAGCAGCCCACACGAGGGGCGCAGGGAAGCTTTCTTT
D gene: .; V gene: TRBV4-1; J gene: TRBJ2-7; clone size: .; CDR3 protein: CASSQGPVSYEQYF; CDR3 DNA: TGCGCCAGCAGCCAAGGCCCAGTCTCCTACGAGCAGTACTTC
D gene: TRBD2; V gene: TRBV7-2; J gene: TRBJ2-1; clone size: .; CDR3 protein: CASSSSGSLLNEQFF; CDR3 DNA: TGTGCCAGCAGCTCAAGCGGGAGCCTTTTAAATGAGCAGTTCTTC
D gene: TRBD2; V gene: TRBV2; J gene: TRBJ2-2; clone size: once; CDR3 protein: CAQGTSGNTGELFF; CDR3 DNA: TGTGCGCAGGGGACTAGCGGGAACACCGGGGAGCTGTTTTTT
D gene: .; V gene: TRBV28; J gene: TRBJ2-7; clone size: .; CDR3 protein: CASSLTAYEQYF; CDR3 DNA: TGTGCCAGCAGCCTGACTGCCTACGAGCAGTACTTC
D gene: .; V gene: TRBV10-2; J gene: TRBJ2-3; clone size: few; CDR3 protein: CASSDTDTQYF; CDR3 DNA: TGCGCCAGCAGTGACACAGATACGCAGTATTTT
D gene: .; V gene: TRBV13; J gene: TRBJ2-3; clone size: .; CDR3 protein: CASSPNADTQYF; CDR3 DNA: TGTGCCAGCAGCCCAAACGCAGATACGCAGTATTTT
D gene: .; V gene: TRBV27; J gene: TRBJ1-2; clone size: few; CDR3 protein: CASSPRDGVLYGYTF; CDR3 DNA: TGTGCCAGCAGTCCCCGGGACGGAGTCCTTTATGGCTACACCTTC
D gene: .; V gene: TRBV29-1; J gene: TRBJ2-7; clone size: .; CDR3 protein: CSVGLEEQYF; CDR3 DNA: TGCAGCGTTGGGTTGGAAGAGCAGTACTTC
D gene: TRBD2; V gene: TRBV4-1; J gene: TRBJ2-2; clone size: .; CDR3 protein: CASSQEERGTGELFF; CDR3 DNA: TGCGCCAGCAGCCAAGAGGAGCGGGGCACCGGGGAGCTGTTTTTT
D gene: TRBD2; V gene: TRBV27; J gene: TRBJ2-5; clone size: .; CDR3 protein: CASSSELAGAGETQYF; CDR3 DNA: TGTGCCAGCAGTTCCGAGTTAGCGGGAGCGGGAGAGACCCAGTACTTC
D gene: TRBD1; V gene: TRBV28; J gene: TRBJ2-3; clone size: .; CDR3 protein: CASSPPGGAGTDTQYF; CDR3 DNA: TGTGCCAGCAGTCCTCCAGGGGGCGCGGGCACAGATACGCAGTATTTT
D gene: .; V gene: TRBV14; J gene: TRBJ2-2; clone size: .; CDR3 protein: CASSQVQAAGELFF; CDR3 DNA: TGTGCCAGCAGCCAAGTCCAGGCCGCCGGGGAGCTGTTTTTT
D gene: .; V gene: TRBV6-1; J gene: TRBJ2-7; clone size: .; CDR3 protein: CASQGVHEQYF; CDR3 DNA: TGTGCCAGCCAAGGGGTTCACGAGCAGTACTTC
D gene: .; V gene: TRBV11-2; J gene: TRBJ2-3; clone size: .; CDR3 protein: CATSLGPGWTDTQYF; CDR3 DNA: TGTGCCACCTCCTTAGGCCCAGGGTGGACAGATACGCAGTATTTT
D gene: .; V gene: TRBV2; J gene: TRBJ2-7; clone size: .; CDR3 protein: CARQRESQDEQYF; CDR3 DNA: TGTGCCAGGCAGAGGGAGTCTCAGGACGAGCAGTACTTC
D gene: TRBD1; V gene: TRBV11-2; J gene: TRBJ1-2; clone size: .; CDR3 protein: CASSSGGEWAGGYTF; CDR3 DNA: TGTGCCAGCAGCTCAGGGGGAGAATGGGCGGGAGGCTACACCTTC
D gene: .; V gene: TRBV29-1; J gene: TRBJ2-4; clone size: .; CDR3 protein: CSVVHGAKNIQYF; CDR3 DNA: TGCAGCGTTGTCCACGGGGCCAAAAACATTCAGTACTTC
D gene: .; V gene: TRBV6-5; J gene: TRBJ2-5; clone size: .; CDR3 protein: CASSYGLYQETQYF; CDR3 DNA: TGTGCCAGCAGTTACGGGCTATACCAAGAGACCCAGTACTTC
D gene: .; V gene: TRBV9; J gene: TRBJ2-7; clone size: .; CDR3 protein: CASSVGAADYEQYF; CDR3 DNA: TGTGCCAGCAGCGTAGGCGCGGCGGACTACGAGCAGTACTTC
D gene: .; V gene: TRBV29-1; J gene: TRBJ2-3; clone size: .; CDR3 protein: CSGDMVADTQYF; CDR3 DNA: TGCAGCGGAGACATGGTCGCAGATACGCAGTATTTT
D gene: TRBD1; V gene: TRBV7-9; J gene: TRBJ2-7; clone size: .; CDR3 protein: CASSWAGGEYEQYF; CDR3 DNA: TGTGCCAGCAGCTGGGCAGGGGGCGAGTACGAGCAGTACTTC
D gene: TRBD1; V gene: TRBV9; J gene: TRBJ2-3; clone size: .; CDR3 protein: CASSDRTGVTDTQYF; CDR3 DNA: TGTGCCAGCAGCGATCGGACAGGAGTCACAGATACGCAGTATTTT
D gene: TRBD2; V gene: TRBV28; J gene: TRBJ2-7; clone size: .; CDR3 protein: CASRGFTLAGGDEQYF; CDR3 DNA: TGTGCCAGCAGAGGTTTTACGCTAGCGGGAGGGGACGAGCAGTACTTC